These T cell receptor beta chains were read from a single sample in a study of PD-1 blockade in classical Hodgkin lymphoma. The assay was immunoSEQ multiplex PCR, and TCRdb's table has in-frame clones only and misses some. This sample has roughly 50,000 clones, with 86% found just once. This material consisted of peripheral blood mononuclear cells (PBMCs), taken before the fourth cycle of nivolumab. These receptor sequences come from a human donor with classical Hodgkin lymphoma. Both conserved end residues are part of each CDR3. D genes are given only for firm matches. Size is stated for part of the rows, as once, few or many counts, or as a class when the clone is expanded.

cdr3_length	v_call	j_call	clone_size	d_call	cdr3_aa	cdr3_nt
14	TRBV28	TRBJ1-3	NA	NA	CASSFRVAGNTIYF	TGTGCCAGCAGTTTTCGGGTGGCTGGAAACACCATATATTTT
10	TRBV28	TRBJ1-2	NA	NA	CASRSQGYTF	TGTGCCAGCCGCAGTCAGGGCTACACCTTC
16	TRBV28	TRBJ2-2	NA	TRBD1	CASSLGTGFFTGELFF	TGTGCCAGCAGTTTGGGGACAGGGTTTTTCACCGGGGAGCTGTTTTTT
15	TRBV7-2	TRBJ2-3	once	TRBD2	CASSLHGRGSDTQYF	TGTGCCAGCAGCTTACACGGGAGGGGTTCAGATACGCAGTATTTT
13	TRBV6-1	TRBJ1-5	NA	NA	CAATGGINQPQHF	TGTGCCGCAACGGGAGGTATCAATCAGCCCCAGCATTTT
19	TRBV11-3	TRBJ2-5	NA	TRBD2	CASSLEGLAGGVDQETQYF	TGTGCCAGCAGCTTAGAGGGACTAGCGGGGGGAGTGGACCAAGAGACCCAGTACTTC
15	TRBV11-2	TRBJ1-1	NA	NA	CASSLVGTLGTEAFF	TGTGCCAGCAGCTTAGTTGGGACCCTAGGCACTGAAGCTTTCTTT
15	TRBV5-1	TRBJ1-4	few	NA	CASSPGAGGDEKLFF	TGCGCCAGCAGCCCGGGGGCAGGAGGAGACGAAAAACTGTTTTTT
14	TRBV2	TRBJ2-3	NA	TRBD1	CASSRDSSTDTQYF	TGTGCCAGCAGTAGGGACAGTAGCACAGATACGCAGTATTTT
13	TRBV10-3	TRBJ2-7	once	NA	CAISRDGAYEQYF	TGTGCCATCAGCCGGGACGGAGCCTACGAGCAGTACTTC
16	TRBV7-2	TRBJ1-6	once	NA	CASSPTPPGWNSPLHF	TGTGCCAGCAGCCCGACCCCCCCGGGATGGAATTCACCCCTCCACTTT
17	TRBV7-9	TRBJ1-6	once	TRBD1	CASRPTGTGFPNSPLHF	TGTGCCAGCAGACCCACCGGGACAGGGTTCCCTAATTCACCCCTCCACTTT
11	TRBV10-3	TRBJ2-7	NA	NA	CAMSQAHEQYF	TGTGCCATGTCCCAAGCACACGAGCAGTACTTC
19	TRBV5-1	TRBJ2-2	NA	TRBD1	CASSFFVVGTGRHTGELFF	TGCGCCAGCAGCTTCTTTGTAGTTGGGACAGGGCGCCACACCGGGGAGCTGTTTTTT
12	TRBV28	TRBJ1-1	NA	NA	CASNQGGEEGFF	TGTGCCAGCAACCAAGGAGGGGAGGAAGGTTTCTTT
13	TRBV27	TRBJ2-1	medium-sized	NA	CASSLSIRNEQFF	TGTGCCAGCAGTTTATCGATACGCAATGAGCAGTTCTTC